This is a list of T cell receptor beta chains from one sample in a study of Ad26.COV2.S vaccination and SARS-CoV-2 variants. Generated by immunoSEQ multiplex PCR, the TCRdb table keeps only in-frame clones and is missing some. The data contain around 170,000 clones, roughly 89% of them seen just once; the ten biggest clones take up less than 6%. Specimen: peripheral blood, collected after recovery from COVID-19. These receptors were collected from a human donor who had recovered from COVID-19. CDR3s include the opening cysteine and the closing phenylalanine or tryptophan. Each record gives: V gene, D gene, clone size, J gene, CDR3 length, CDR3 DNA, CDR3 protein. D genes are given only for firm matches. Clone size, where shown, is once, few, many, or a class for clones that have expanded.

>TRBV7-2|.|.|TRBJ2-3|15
TGTGCCAGCAGCTACTCTTCCGCCCGCACAGATACGCAGTATTTT
CASSYSSARTDTQYF
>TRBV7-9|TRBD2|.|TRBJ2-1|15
TGTGCCAGCAGCTCATTAGCGGGGGCCGGGAATGAGCAGTTCTTC
CASSSLAGAGNEQFF
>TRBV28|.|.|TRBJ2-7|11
TGTGCCAGCAGCCGGGGACGTGAGCAGTACTTC
CASSRGREQYF
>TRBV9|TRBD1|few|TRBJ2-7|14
TGTGCCAGCAGCGCGACAGGGGGTTACTACGAGCAGTACTTC
CASSATGGYYEQYF
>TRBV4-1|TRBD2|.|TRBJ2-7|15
TGCGCCAGCAGCCTGACTAGCGGGGAAACCTACGAGCAGTACTTC
CASSLTSGETYEQYF
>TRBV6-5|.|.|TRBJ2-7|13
TGTGCCAGCAGCGATGGAGGGTCCCACGAGCAGTACTTC
CASSDGGSHEQYF
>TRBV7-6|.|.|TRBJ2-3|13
TGTGCCAGCAGCCCCCACTCCGAGGATACGCAGTATTTT
CASSPHSEDTQYF
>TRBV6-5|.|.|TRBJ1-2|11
TGTGCCGGGGCCAGTTACTATGGCTACACCTTC
CAGASYYGYTF
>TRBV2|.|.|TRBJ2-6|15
TGTGCCAGCAGTGACGGGAGCTCTGGGGCCAACGTCCTGACTTTC
CASSDGSSGANVLTF
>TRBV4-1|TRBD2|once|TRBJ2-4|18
TGCGCCAGCAGCCAGAGATCTAGCGGAGCTCTAGCCAAAAACATTCAGTACTTC
CASSQRSSGALAKNIQYF
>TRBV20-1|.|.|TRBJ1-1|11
TGCAGCTTGACCAAGAACACTGAAGCTTTCTTT
CSLTKNTEAFF
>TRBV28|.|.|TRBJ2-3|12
TGTGCCAGCAGTTTCCTCACAGATACGCAGTATTTT
CASSFLTDTQYF
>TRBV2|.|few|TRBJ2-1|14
TGTGCCAGCAGTGAATTAGGGTCTAGAAATGAGCAGTTCTTC
CASSELGSRNEQFF